This T cell receptor beta chain was identified in a study of blood T cell repertoires in COVID-19. Across the whole study: The origin of the acute and convalescent COVID-19 samples was the United States, Italy and Spain.

In assigning cohorts, the study relied on participant-reported clinical history. What the recovered Cohort 3 donors had was two negative PCRs, clearance, or symptom resolution. Data came from immunoSEQ multiplex PCR; TCRdb stores just in-frame clones and leaves some out. This table has about 370,000 clones, approximately 92% appearing once. Trimming at V came to 0 bases and at J to 11 bases, leaving 11 bases not matched to a gene. This CDR3 is 15 amino acids long. CDR1 and CDR2 from the germline V gene are MNHNS and SASEGT. Source material: PBMCs or T cells enriched from blood (not recorded which). This TCR was recovered from a man aged 18 to 29 who had recovered from COVID-19. The genes are TRBV6-1 and TRBJ1-1; 8 bases align to TRBD1. DNA of the CDR3: TGTGCCAGCAGTGAAGCAGGGCAGGGGGCCTCACGGGCTTTCTTT. Its protein product is CASSEAGQGASRAFF.